A selection of T cell receptor beta chains follows, all from one sample in a study of T cells in Graves' hyperthyroidism and ophthalmopathy. From the multiplex PCR reads, TCRdb called clonotypes with MiXCR, one entry per CDR3 protein. The sample has hundreds of thousands of distinct CDR3 sequences, nearly 45% seen once. The sample consisted of peripheral blood or thyroid tissue (not recorded which). The origin of the receptors is an adult man with Graves' disease, either hyperthyroidism or ophthalmopathy (not recorded which). The CDR3 runs from the conserved cysteine through the conserved F or W. The D gene is left open where the match is weak. Not all rows give a size; the values are once, few, many and, for expanded clones, a class.

V gene	J gene	D gene	clone size	CDR3 protein	CDR3 DNA
TRBV7-9	TRBJ1-5	NA	NA	CASSLRRGGNSNQPQHF	TGTGCCAGCAGCTTGAGGAGGGGGGGAAATAGCAATCAGCCCCAGCATTTT
TRBV2	TRBJ2-1	TRBD1	NA	CASRIQGAQFF	TGTGCCAGCAGGATACAGGGGGCGCAGTTCTTC
TRBV5-1	TRBJ1-2	NA	NA	CASSRDTSYGHTF	TGCGCCAGCAGCCGGGACACTTCCTATGGCCACACCTTC
TRBV11-1	TRBJ2-5	TRBD2	NA	CASSSGLADRRGTQYF	TGTGCCAGCAGCTCGGGACTAGCGGACAGGAGGGGGACCCAGTACTTC
TRBV19	TRBJ1-1	NA	many	CASSIGRVGTEAFF	TGTGCCAGTAGTATTGGGAGAGTCGGCACTGAAGCTTTCTTT
TRBV10-3	TRBJ1-2	NA	NA	CASSPAGANYGHTF	TGTGCCAGCAGCCCTGCAGGGGCCAACTATGGCCACACCTTC
TRBV7-9	TRBJ2-2	TRBD2	many	CASSLSGSRNTGELFF	TGTGCCAGCAGCCTTAGCGGGAGTCGTAACACCGGGGAGCTGTTTTTT
TRBV29-1	TRBJ2-5	TRBD1	many	CSVGQGWRETQYF	TGCAGCGTTGGACAGGGGTGGCGAGAGACCCAGTACTTC
TRBV20-1	TRBJ1-3	NA	NA	CSAEEGFLSTIYF	TGCAGTGCCGAGGAGGGGTTTTTAAGCACCATATATTTT
TRBV29-1	TRBJ1-2	TRBD1	many	CSARTTGGTYYGYTF	TGCAGCGCCAGAACTACAGGGGGCACTTACTATGGCTACACCTTC
TRBV20-1	TRBJ1-1	NA	NA	CSGGTLNTEAFF	TGCAGCGGCGGGACTTTGAACACTGAAGCTTTCTTT
TRBV12-3/TRBV12-4	TRBJ2-7	TRBD2	many	CASRPSGRLTYEQYF	TGTGCCAGCAGACCTAGCGGGAGATTGACCTACGAGCAGTACTTC
TRBV7-8	TRBJ1-4	NA	NA	CASSLAGPPLPNEKLFF	TGTGCCAGCAGCTTAGCGGGACCGCCGTTACCTAATGAAAAACTGTTTTTT
TRBV20-1	TRBJ1-5	TRBD1	NA	CSAKTGGTNRPQHF	TGCAGTGCCAAGACAGGGGGCACTAATCGGCCCCAGCATTTT
TRBV6-6	TRBJ1-1	TRBD1	many	CASSGTGIPRAFF	TGTGCCAGCAGTGGGACAGGGATACCAAGAGCTTTCTTT
TRBV20-1	TRBJ1-2	NA	few	CSARVLGYGYTF	TGCAGTGCTAGAGTGCTGGGCTATGGCTACACCTTC
TRBV20-1	TRBJ1-1	NA	NA	CSAVPGHGIYTEAFF	TGCAGTGCTGTACCGGGACACGGAATCTATACTGAAGCTTTCTTT
TRBV20-1	TRBJ1-1	TRBD1	NA	CSARGPTGGKGGTEAFF	TGCAGTGCCAGGGGTCCAACAGGGGGCAAAGGGGGCACTGAAGCTTTCTTT
TRBV29-1	TRBJ1-3	NA	NA	CSVAGGGNTIYF	TGCAGCGTTGCCGGTGGAGGAAACACCATATATTTT
TRBV24-1	TRBJ1-4	NA	NA	CAWRGEEKLFF	TGTGCCTGGAGGGGGGAGGAAAAACTGTTTTTT
TRBV6-4	TRBJ1-6	NA	NA	CASSYSGPGNSPLHF	TGTGCCAGCAGTTACTCAGGGCCGGGGAATTCACCCCTCCACTTT
TRBV12-3/TRBV12-4	TRBJ1-5	NA	NA	CASKGPGRQVNQPQHF	TGTGCCAGCAAAGGACCGGGACGCCAGGTCAATCAGCCCCAGCATTTT
TRBV7-2	TRBJ1-5	TRBD1	NA	CASSVGQGIQPQHF	TGTGCCAGCAGCGTGGGACAGGGGATTCAGCCCCAGCATTTT
TRBV9	TRBJ1-2	NA	many	CASSVGSGGAIYGYTF	TGTGCCAGCAGCGTAGGGTCGGGGGGCGCGATCTATGGCTACACCTTC
TRBV2	TRBJ1-5	TRBD1	many	CASIVDRDQPQHF	TGTGCCAGCATCGTCGACAGGGATCAGCCCCAGCATTTT
TRBV24-1	TRBJ2-2	NA	NA	CATSDLGGTNTGELFF	TGTGCCACCAGTGATTTAGGCGGGACAAACACCGGGGAGCTGTTTTTT
TRBV20-1	TRBJ2-2	NA	NA	CSAALHNTGELFF	TGCAGTGCCGCACTACATAACACCGGGGAGCTGTTTTTT
TRBV2	TRBJ1-4	NA	many	CASSDWGEKLFF	TGTGCCAGCAGTGACTGGGGGGAAAAACTGTTTTTT